What follows describes a single TCR beta chain. These data belong to a study of identical twins. TCRdb analysed the 5' RACE reads with MiXCR anew, one entry per CDR3 protein. The sample yields about 660,000 distinct CDR3 sequences, under 9% seen once. Germline CDR1 and CDR2: MNHEY and SVGEGT. With V trimmed by 4 bases and J by 9 bases, 8 bases remained unmatched. This CDR3 is 15 amino acids long. Another study also made use of these data, one on yellow fever vaccine responses in identical twins.

The chain links TRBV6-2 or TRBV6-3 to TRBJ2-1, with 11 nucleotides matching TRBD2. This TCR was sampled from a woman between 18 and 30 years old in good health. Sequencing was done on a sample of PBMCs. The CDR3 DNA follows: TGTGCCAGCAGTTTAGCGGGGGGGCCATATGTTGAGCAGTTCTTC. Translation: CASSLAGGPYVEQFF.